This TCR beta chain is drawn from a study of metastatic and nonmetastatic thyroid tumors (dated by TCRdb to between 2020 and 2021). Describing the broader study: Repertoires from peripheral blood and from tumor or nodule tissue samples of malignant and benign thyroid patients were compared. What the authors observed across the whole study: In both blood and tumor samples, TCR beta diversity was reported to be significantly higher in malignant tumors than in benign nodules.

A note on this clone: What this receptor recognizes is not known. No quality values exist for individual bases; no much larger clone is one base distant.

The library was prepared using PCR. The instrument was an Illumina HiSeq 4000. High-throughput sequencing was used to profile the CDR3 region of the TCR beta-chain in every patient. In the original analysis: CDR3 differences across clinicopathological groups were used to build a classifier for discriminating distant-metastatic papillary thyroid cancer patients. Repertoire diversity was assessed with the Shannon index, and tumor-blood repertoire similarity with the Morisita-Horn index. Using fastp trimming at Q25 and MiXCR clonotype assembly, TCRdb reanalyzed the public sequencing data and kept in-frame beta chains. The V and J calls follow TCRdb's processing rather than the paper's. The sample contains about 20,000 clones, 37% of them found a single time. The ten largest account for roughly 23% of the sample. None of the patients had been given any treatment before thyroid surgery. Using T-cell receptor beta sequencing, the study looked back at clinical samples from patients collected from the early 2010s to the late 2010s.

The germline V end is reduced by 6 bases and the J end by 2 bases; junction bases left unmatched: 8. There are 15 amino acids in the CDR3, from cysteine to phenylalanine inclusive. The retained sequence is limited to the CDR3, 45 bases, with the frame set at the first base. This clonotype originated in a female donor with papillary thyroid cancer or a benign thyroid nodule (not recorded which). Some clones in this sample may be carry-over from other donors' samples. The V and J segments used are TRBV12-3 or TRBV12-4 and TRBJ2-7; 9 junctional bases match TRBD1. Material: tumor tissue. In nucleotides, the sequence is TGTGCCAGCAGATCCTCTCGGGACAGGGCCTACGAGCAGTACTTC. Translated, it reads CASRSSRDRAYEQYF.